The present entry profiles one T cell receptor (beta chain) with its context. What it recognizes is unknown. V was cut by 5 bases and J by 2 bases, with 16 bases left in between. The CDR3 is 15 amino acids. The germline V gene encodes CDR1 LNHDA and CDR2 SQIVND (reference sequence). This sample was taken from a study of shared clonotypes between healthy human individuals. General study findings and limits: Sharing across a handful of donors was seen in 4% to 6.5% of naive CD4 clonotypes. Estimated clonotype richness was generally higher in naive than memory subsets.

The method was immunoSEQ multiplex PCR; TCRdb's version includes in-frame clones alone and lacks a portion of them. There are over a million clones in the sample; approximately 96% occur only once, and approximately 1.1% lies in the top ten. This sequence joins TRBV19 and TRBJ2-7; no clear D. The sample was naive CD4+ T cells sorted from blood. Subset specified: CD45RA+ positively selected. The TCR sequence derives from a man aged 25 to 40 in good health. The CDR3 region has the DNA TGTGCCAGTAGTCCCGCCGGGCAGGCTACCTACGAGCAGTACTTC. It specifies CASSPAGQATYEQYF.